The clone carrying this T cell receptor (beta chain) was found a few times. Its antigen is as yet unknown. The CDR3 contains 17 residues. CDR1 DFQATT and CDR2 SNEGSKA come from the germline V gene (reference sequence). Trimming at V came to 2 bases and at J to 5 bases, leaving 15 bases not matched to a gene. This specimen comes from a study of identical twins. Findings and caveats of the study: Twin pairs had excess sharing that was weaker in beta out-of-frame sequences. Abundant beta clonotypes from cord blood bore fewer insertions; memory repertoires lacked this pattern.

TCRdb analysed the 5' RACE reads with MiXCR anew, one entry per CDR3 protein. Among about 890,000 distinct CDR3 sequences listed, approximately 13% were seen once. These data are also associated with another study on yellow fever vaccine responses in identical twins.

The source material was PBMCs. The clonotype originates from a woman between 18 and 30 years old in good health. The gene calls are TRBV20-1 and TRBJ1-1; 9 bases are a match to TRBD1. The chain's CDR3 is CSARLSGTGPWGTEAFF. CDR3 bases: TGCAGTGCTAGACTCTCCGGGACAGGGCCCTGGGGAACTGAAGCTTTCTTT.